This section outlines one TCR beta chain sequence together with its context. Enrolled through a virtual design, the participants were between 18 and 89 years of age and came from about two dozen US areas. The germline V gene has CDR1 SGDLS and CDR2 YYNGEE. The CDR3 is made up of 14 amino acids. Trimming stripped 3 bases from V and 4 bases from J, with 11 bases between. The entry originates in a study of blood T cell repertoires in COVID-19. For the study at large: T cells, B-cell-depleted T cells, or PBMCs supplied cDNA or gDNA.

Original processing notes: Nucleated cell counts were estimated from reference gene primer amplification. Repertoires were generated with immunoSEQ multiplex PCR, while TCRdb's copy carries only in-frame clones and drops some. The V and J calls and clone size are taken from that table; D and trimming were inferred from the DNA. The sample has about 170,000 clones, 70% to 90% seen once. The TCR sequence derives from a woman between 45 and 60 years old who had recovered from COVID-19. The sample taken for sequencing was PBMCs or T cells enriched from blood (not recorded which). The chain uses TRBV9 and TRBJ2-1; D is ambiguous. In DNA form, the CDR3 reads TGTGCCAGCAGCGGAGCGAGAAGTTACAATGAGCAGTTCTTC. Translating gives CASSGARSYNEQFF.